The source of this T cell receptor (beta chain) is a study of vaccination effects on CD4 cells after COVID-19. In regard to this clone: Its specificity is not known.

Assay: immunoSEQ multiplex PCR; the TCRdb copy retains only in-frame clones and omits some. Of tens of thousands of clones in the sample, roughly two thirds were seen once. Viral peptide pools were used in the ViraFEST assay to expand antigen-specific CD4+ T cells, and sequencing came afterward. Culture proceeded for about 11 days, and CD4+ T cells were then isolated. As their vaccination, participants received two doses of either BNT162b2 or mRNA-1273. J was trimmed by 0 bases and V by 4 bases; bases with no gene match: 11. The germline V gene has CDR1 SGHNT and CDR2 YYREEE (reference sequence). CDR3 length: 18 residues.

The J gene is TRBJ2-1, the V gene TRBV5-4; 9 bases fit TRBD2. The sample in question was CD4+ T cells from PBMCs cultured with HCoV-229E spike peptides, obtained after COVID-19 vaccination. This clonotype was obtained from a human donor who received a COVID-19 vaccine. The CDR3 DNA sequence: TGTGCCAGCAGCAAAAATAGCGGGGGCTTGAGCTCCTACAATGAGCAGTTCTTC. This gives the protein CASSKNSGGLSSYNEQFF.